This entry features one TCR beta chain sequence. What it binds is not known. The CDR3 extends over 15 amino acids. The germline V gene has CDR1 ENHRY and CDR2 SYGVKD. With 10 bases clipped from V and 5 bases from J, the junction kept 16 bases outside the gene matches. The record originates from a study of tumor-infiltrating lymphocytes in localized non-small cell lung cancer. For the study at large: From each patient, both tumor and uninvolved lung, non-adjacent to tumor, were sampled. Study-wide points: Tumors had more T cell infiltration than uninvolved lung, per TCRbeta sequencing and CD3 counts. IM1 and IM2 tumors showed no difference in T-cell fraction. Different pieces of the same tissue were used for each assay.

TCRdb's table, derived via immunoSEQ multiplex PCR, lists solely in-frame clones and lacks some. The sample lists 20,000 to 25,000 clones; 50% to 70% were seen once. The TCR sequence derives from a human donor with non-small cell lung cancer. What was sequenced was lung tumor tissue. The J gene is TRBJ1-2, the V gene TRBV10-3; TRBD1 matches at 7 bases. For the CDR3, the DNA is TGTGCCACCTACCGGGACAGACCAAAAGCGTATGGCTACACCTTC. Its protein is CATYRDRPKAYGYTF.